The rows below give T cell receptor beta chains drawn from one sample of a study of shared clonotypes between healthy human individuals. Generated by immunoSEQ multiplex PCR, the TCRdb table keeps only in-frame clones and is missing some. The sample lists approximately 87,000 clones, over 55% occurring once. The sequenced material came from memory CD8+ T cells sorted from blood. All receptors come from a man aged 25-40 years in good health. Each CDR3 is given with its conserved first and last residue. A D gene is named only where the DNA matches it firmly. Clone size, where shown, is once, few, many, or a class for clones that have expanded.

V: TRBV6-6; J: TRBJ1-4; size: NA; D: NA; CDR3: CASSDDRTKLFF; DNA: TGTGCCAGCAGTGACGACAGAACTAAACTGTTTTTT
V: TRBV25-1; J: TRBJ2-2; size: NA; D: TRBD2; CDR3: CASSELGLAGDRTGELFF; DNA: TGTGCCAGCAGTGAACTGGGGCTAGCGGGAGATCGAACCGGGGAGCTGTTTTTT
V: TRBV4-3; J: TRBJ2-2; size: NA; D: NA; CDR3: CASSQDYTGELFF; DNA: TGCGCCAGCAGCCAAGACTACACCGGGGAGCTGTTTTTT
V: TRBV20-1; J: TRBJ2-4; size: NA; D: NA; CDR3: CSARVGNIQYF; DNA: TGCAGTGCTAGGGTCGGAAACATTCAGTACTTC
V: TRBV4-1; J: TRBJ2-7; size: once; D: NA; CDR3: CASSQGVGASYEQYF; DNA: TGCGCCAGCAGCCAGGGGGTGGGGGCGTCCTACGAGCAGTACTTC
V: TRBV6-4; J: TRBJ2-1; size: NA; D: NA; CDR3: CASSEIGNEQFF; DNA: TGTGCCAGCAGTGAAATCGGGAATGAGCAGTTCTTC
V: TRBV19; J: TRBJ2-1; size: few; D: NA; CDR3: CASSRGGNSYNEQFF; DNA: TGTGCCAGTAGTCGAGGGGGTAACTCCTACAATGAGCAGTTCTTC
V: TRBV12-5; J: TRBJ1-1; size: NA; D: NA; CDR3: CASGLGGNWGTEAFF; DNA: TGTGCTAGTGGTTTGGGGGGGAATTGGGGAACTGAAGCTTTCTTT
V: TRBV25-1; J: TRBJ2-1; size: large; D: TRBD1; CDR3: CASSDLGQGRSYNEQFF; DNA: TGTGCCAGCAGTGACCTAGGACAGGGAAGGTCCTACAATGAGCAGTTCTTC
V: TRBV5-6; J: TRBJ2-3; size: NA; D: NA; CDR3: CASSSPSGSSTDTQYF; DNA: TGTGCCAGCAGCTCCCCCTCGGGGTCTAGCACAGATACGCAGTATTTT
V: TRBV7-2; J: TRBJ2-3; size: NA; D: NA; CDR3: CASSDGLTDTQYF; DNA: TGTGCCAGCAGCGACGGGCTCACAGATACGCAGTATTTT
V: TRBV28; J: TRBJ2-7; size: NA; D: TRBD1; CDR3: CASSGDSYEQYF; DNA: TGTGCCAGCAGTGGGGACAGCTACGAGCAGTACTTC
V: TRBV29-1; J: TRBJ2-1; size: NA; D: NA; CDR3: CSVEVGKSGEQFF; DNA: TGCAGCGTTGAGGTCGGTAAGTCCGGTGAGCAGTTCTTC
V: TRBV25-1; J: TRBJ1-2; size: once; D: NA; CDR3: CASSDHTRTNYGYTF; DNA: TGTGCCAGCAGTGACCACACCCGCACCAACTATGGCTACACCTTC
V: TRBV29-1; J: TRBJ2-7; size: NA; D: NA; CDR3: CSVKEDFYEQYF; DNA: TGCAGCGTTAAGGAGGACTTTTACGAGCAGTACTTC
V: TRBV4-1; J: TRBJ2-7; size: NA; D: NA; CDR3: CASSPGGGVEQYF; DNA: TGCGCCAGCAGCCCTGGGGGTGGGGTCGAGCAGTACTTC
V: TRBV28; J: TRBJ2-1; size: many; D: NA; CDR3: CASSPGVNEQFF; DNA: TGTGCCAGCAGCCCCGGGGTCAATGAGCAGTTCTTC
V: TRBV7-8; J: TRBJ2-1; size: NA; D: TRBD2; CDR3: CASSLAAGGPRNEQFF; DNA: TGTGCCAGCAGCTTAGCGGCGGGAGGACCGCGCAATGAGCAGTTCTTC
V: TRBV27; J: TRBJ1-5; size: NA; D: TRBD1; CDR3: CASSLDGPGTGGIQPQHF; DNA: TGTGCCAGCAGTTTAGATGGCCCCGGGACAGGGGGAATTCAGCCCCAGCATTTT
V: TRBV29-1; J: TRBJ2-7; size: NA; D: TRBD1; CDR3: CSVEDGQGVWYEQYF; DNA: TGCAGCGTTGAAGATGGACAGGGAGTATGGTACGAGCAGTACTTC
V: TRBV20-1; J: TRBJ2-7; size: NA; D: NA; CDR3: CSANMVYEQYF; DNA: TGCAGTGCCAACATGGTCTACGAGCAGTACTTC
V: TRBV25-1; J: TRBJ2-3; size: NA; D: TRBD2; CDR3: CASSGRTRLSDTQYF; DNA: TGTGCCAGCAGTGGGCGGACTAGATTGTCAGATACGCAGTATTTT
V: TRBV27; J: TRBJ2-1; size: few; D: NA; CDR3: CASSFRQVGGEQFF; DNA: TGTGCCAGCAGTTTTAGACAGGTAGGGGGTGAGCAGTTCTTC
V: TRBV2; J: TRBJ2-1; size: few; D: TRBD2; CDR3: CASRARLAGGHNEQFF; DNA: TGTGCCAGCAGGGCAAGACTAGCGGGAGGACACAATGAGCAGTTCTTC
V: TRBV10-2; J: TRBJ1-2; size: NA; D: NA; CDR3: CASSESFRGQILGEDFYGYTF; DNA: TGCGCCAGCAGTGAGTCCTTCCGGGGGCAGATCCTGGGCGAGGACTTCTATGGCTACACCTTC
V: TRBV5-1; J: TRBJ2-5; size: NA; D: NA; CDR3: CASSFAEYQETQYF; DNA: TGCGCCAGCAGCTTTGCGGAGTACCAAGAGACCCAGTACTTC
V: TRBV9; J: TRBJ1-3; size: NA; D: NA; CDR3: CASSPSGRYSGNTIYF; DNA: TGTGCCAGCAGCCCCTCGGGACGGTACTCTGGAAACACCATATATTTT
V: TRBV4-2; J: TRBJ2-6; size: once; D: NA; CDR3: CASSLESGANVLTF; DNA: TGTGCCAGCAGCTTAGAGTCTGGGGCCAACGTCCTGACTTTC
V: TRBV5-4; J: TRBJ2-1; size: NA; D: NA; CDR3: CASSPQEDSYNEQFF; DNA: TGTGCCAGCAGCCCACAGGAGGACTCCTACAATGAGCAGTTCTTC
V: TRBV28; J: TRBJ1-4; size: few; D: NA; CDR3: CASSLSFQLFF; DNA: TGTGCCAGCAGTTTATCGTTTCAACTGTTTTTT
V: TRBV7-2; J: TRBJ2-1; size: NA; D: TRBD2; CDR3: CASSDLSGRHDYNEQFF; DNA: TGTGCCAGCAGCGACCTTAGCGGGAGGCACGATTACAATGAGCAGTTCTTC
V: TRBV29-1; J: TRBJ2-1; size: many; D: NA; CDR3: CSVVLLLGNEQFF; DNA: TGCAGCGTTGTGCTTCTTCTCGGGAATGAGCAGTTCTTC
V: TRBV27; J: TRBJ2-2; size: NA; D: NA; CDR3: CASSFLREISGELFF; DNA: TGTGCCAGCAGTTTCCTCAGGGAAATTTCCGGGGAGCTGTTTTTT
V: TRBV28; J: TRBJ1-1; size: few; D: NA; CDR3: CASSWQLSEAFF; DNA: TGTGCCAGCAGTTGGCAGTTGTCTGAAGCTTTCTTT
V: TRBV5-6; J: TRBJ1-2; size: NA; D: TRBD1; CDR3: CASSWTGPNYGYTF; DNA: TGTGCCAGCAGTTGGACAGGCCCGAACTATGGCTACACCTTC
V: TRBV12-5; J: TRBJ2-1; size: few; D: TRBD1; CDR3: CASGLVLGGQGDNEQFF; DNA: TGTGCTAGTGGTTTGGTTTTGGGGGGACAGGGGGACAATGAGCAGTTCTTC
V: TRBV19; J: TRBJ2-1; size: NA; D: NA; CDR3: CASSSPRVEPVSEQFF; DNA: TGTGCCAGTAGCTCCCCTCGGGTCGAACCGGTGAGTGAGCAGTTCTTC
V: TRBV4-3; J: TRBJ2-3; size: NA; D: TRBD1; CDR3: CASSQDQGGWTDTQYF; DNA: TGCGCCAGCAGCCAAGATCAAGGGGGCTGGACAGATACGCAGTATTTT
V: TRBV19; J: TRBJ2-5; size: medium-sized; D: NA; CDR3: CASSSGPQQTQYF; DNA: TGTGCCAGTAGTAGTGGCCCCCAGCAGACCCAGTACTTC
V: TRBV27; J: TRBJ2-1; size: NA; D: NA; CDR3: CASTGGPAYNEQFF; DNA: TGTGCCAGCACCGGTGGACCCGCCTACAATGAGCAGTTCTTC
V: TRBV6-6; J: TRBJ2-7; size: NA; D: NA; CDR3: CASSPRQFYEQYF; DNA: TGTGCCAGCAGTCCCCGACAGTTCTACGAGCAGTACTTC
V: TRBV2; J: TRBJ1-5; size: NA; D: TRBD1; CDR3: CASSGTGEDQPQHF; DNA: TGTGCCAGCAGTGGGACAGGGGAAGATCAGCCCCAGCATTTT
V: TRBV4-2; J: TRBJ2-1; size: NA; D: TRBD2; CDR3: CASSQEGTSGYNEQFF; DNA: TGTGCCAGCAGCCAAGAAGGGACTAGCGGCTACAATGAGCAGTTCTTC
V: TRBV7-2; J: TRBJ2-7; size: NA; D: NA; CDR3: CASSLALRNEQYF; DNA: TGTGCCAGCAGCTTAGCGCTTAGAAACGAGCAGTACTTC
V: TRBV6-5; J: TRBJ1-1; size: NA; D: NA; CDR3: CASSRVENTEAFF; DNA: TGTGCCAGCAGCAGGGTTGAGAACACTGAAGCTTTCTTT
V: TRBV18; J: TRBJ2-5; size: NA; D: NA; CDR3: CASSRGTSTQETQYF; DNA: TGTGCCAGCTCGCGGGGTACTAGTACACAAGAGACCCAGTACTTC
V: TRBV18; J: TRBJ2-1; size: NA; D: TRBD2; CDR3: CASSPPSGSLGSNEQFF; DNA: TGTGCCAGCTCACCACCTAGCGGGAGTCTAGGGTCCAATGAGCAGTTCTTC
V: TRBV27; J: TRBJ2-7; size: NA; D: NA; CDR3: CASSPSGDSYEQYF; DNA: TGTGCCAGCAGTCCTTCGGGTGACTCCTACGAGCAGTACTTC